A single sample is the source of the 13 T cell receptor beta chains below, sequenced in a study of beta chain features in type 1 diabetes. Every bit of the isolated RNA underwent reverse transcription, so sequencing read expressed TCRB transcripts. Sequencing was performed with immunoSEQ multiplex PCR; in TCRdb, only in-frame clones are kept and a portion is missing. The profile covers 360,000 or so clones, with roughly a fifth appearing a single time and 0.044% taken by the ten largest. Source material: naive CD4+ T cells from blood. The receptor source for this set is a woman aged 18-30 years in good health.

This clone was seen a few times. V and J are TRBV12-5 and TRBJ2-2; tentative D call: TRBD2 (6 bases). Between the trimmed V and J ends, which lost 3 bases and 4 bases, there was a span of 9 bases. Germline V lookup: CDR1 LGHNT, CDR2 FRNRAP. CDR3 length: 14 amino acids. Here the CDR3 DNA reads TGTGCTAGTGGTTTCTCCGGGGGCACCGGGGAGCTGTTTTTT. Translated, it gives CASGFSGGTGELFF.

V is TRBV11-2 and J is TRBJ1-1; no definite D call. Trimming stripped 3 bases from V and 0 bases from J, with 11 bases between. Germline V gene lookup returns CDR1 SGHAT and CDR2 FQNNGV. The CDR3 loop spans 15 amino acids. This CDR3 is CASSFVAALNTEAFF. The DNA of the CDR3 is TGTGCCAGCAGCTTCGTAGCAGCCTTGAACACTGAAGCTTTCTTT.

The V and J genes are TRBV15 and TRBJ2-7; TRBD1 aligns across 10 bases. V lost 1 base to trimming and J lost 2 bases; unmatched junction nucleotides: 2. Germline CDR1 LNHNV, CDR2 YYDKDF (reference sequence). The CDR3 length is 15 residues. In DNA, the CDR3 is TGTGCCACCAGCAGAGGTGGGACAGGGGCCTACGAGCAGTACTTC. Its protein is CATSRGGTGAYEQYF.

The genes are TRBV5-6 and TRBJ2-3, with no clear D. Trimming shortened V by 4 bases and J by 3 bases, and 9 bases separated the two germline ends. The CDR3 has 13 residues. Germline V gives CDR1 SGHDT, CDR2 YYEEEE. CDR3 nucleotide sequence: TGTGCCAGCAGCCTGCCCAGTACAGATACGCAGTATTTT. As protein: CASSLPSTDTQYF.

The table lists this clone with a few counts. This chain uses TRBV7-9 with TRBJ1-1; no clear D gene. V lost 4 bases, J lost 0 bases, and 6 bases lay in between. The CDR3 has 13 amino acids. Germline V gene sequence: CDR1 SEHNR, CDR2 FQNEAQ (reference sequence). The CDR3 is CASSSSVNTEAFF. The CDR3 coding sequence is TGTGCCAGCAGCTCTTCAGTGAACACTGAAGCTTTCTTT.

The rearrangement uses TRBV29-1 and TRBJ1-2; TRBD1 might be the D (5 bases). The germline V gene encodes CDR1 SQVTM and CDR2 ANQGSEA. Trimming took off 5 bases at V and 4 bases at J, with 17 bases between the two ends. There are 14 residues in the CDR3. Here the CDR3 reads CSVSREGAGYGYTF. The CDR3 DNA sequence: TGCAGCGTTTCCCGCGAAGGGGCCGGCTATGGCTACACCTTC.

This chain joins TRBV4-2 and TRBJ1-6, with 11 bases that match TRBD1. The germline V gene encodes CDR1 LGHNA and CDR2 YNFKEQ. This CDR3 has 16 residues. Losses at the gene ends were 2 bases for V and 5 bases for J; bases not matched to a gene: 2. The CDR3 loop reads CASSQPDRGHNSPLHF. In nucleotides, the CDR3 is TGTGCCAGCAGCCAACCGGACAGGGGGCATAATTCACCCCTCCACTTT.

This sequence joins TRBV7-9 and TRBJ2-7, with D perhaps TRBD1 (5 bases). Germline CDR1 SEHNR, CDR2 FQNEAQ (reference sequence). Trimming removed 1 base at V and 7 bases at J, with 17 bases between. The CDR3 is 15 residues long. The CDR3 DNA reads TGTGCCAGCAGCTTAGTAGGGGCGGCCCCTTGGGAGCAGTACTTC. Its protein is CASSLVGAAPWEQYF.

V gene TRBV5-6 combines with J gene TRBJ2-7, with 7 bases lining up with TRBD2. Germline V gives CDR1 SGHDT, CDR2 YYEEEE. The CDR3 sequence is 14 residues long. J was trimmed by 5 bases and V by 9 bases; bases with no gene match: 14. The CDR3 loop reads CATQRKGLSHEQYF. The CDR3 region has the DNA TGTGCCACCCAAAGGAAGGGACTAAGCCACGAGCAGTACTTC.

The CDR3 DNA follows: TGTGCCAGCAGTGAAGACAGTCACAATGAGCAGTTCTTC. Its protein product is CASSEDSHNEQFF. The chain recombines TRBV2 with TRBJ2-1; D is uncertain. V was shortened by 1 base and J by 5 bases, with 6 bases between the two germline ends. Germline CDR1 and CDR2: SNHLY and FYNNEI. The CDR3 covers 13 residues.

On this clone: The junction departs from the called germline gene at one end, perhaps through a read error. The chain employs TRBV7-7 and TRBJ1-5; D might be TRBD1 (5 bases). The CDR3 is 14 amino acids. CDR1 is SSHAT and CDR2 is FNYEAQ in the germline V gene (reference sequence). CDR3 protein: CASSFRTRSQPQHF. In DNA form, the CDR3 reads TGTGCTAGCAGTTTCCGGACACGCAGTCAGCCCCAGCATTTT. Variable domain in full (rest from reference TRBV7-7 and TRBJ1-5): GAGVSQSPRYKVTKRGQDVTLRCDPISSHATLYWYQQALGQGPEFLTYFNYEAQPDKSGLPSDRFSAERPEGSISTLTIQRTEQRDSAMYRCASSFRTRSQPQHFGDGTRLSIL.

This clone was seen a handful of times. V is TRBV7-2 and J is TRBJ2-1, with D possibly being TRBD2 (5 bases). CDR1 and CDR2 (germline): SGHTA, FQGNSA. Trimming stripped 5 bases from V and 3 bases from J, with 14 bases between. The length of the CDR3 is 15 residues. The CDR3 loop reads CASSLAPRDYNEQFF. The CDR3, as DNA: TGTGCCAGCAGCCTGGCTCCCCGGGACTACAATGAGCAGTTCTTC.

This clone was observed a few times. V is TRBV4-1 and J is TRBJ2-5; TRBD1 might be the D (5 bases). The J call is uncertain, as TRBJ2-7 better fits the DNA end. The CDR3 has 15 amino acids. The germline V gene encodes CDR1 MGHRA and CDR2 YSYEKL. The CDR3 sequence: CASSQWTDKVTEQYF. DNA of the CDR3: TGCGCCAGCAGCCAGTGGACGGACAAGGTGACCGAGCAGTACTTC.